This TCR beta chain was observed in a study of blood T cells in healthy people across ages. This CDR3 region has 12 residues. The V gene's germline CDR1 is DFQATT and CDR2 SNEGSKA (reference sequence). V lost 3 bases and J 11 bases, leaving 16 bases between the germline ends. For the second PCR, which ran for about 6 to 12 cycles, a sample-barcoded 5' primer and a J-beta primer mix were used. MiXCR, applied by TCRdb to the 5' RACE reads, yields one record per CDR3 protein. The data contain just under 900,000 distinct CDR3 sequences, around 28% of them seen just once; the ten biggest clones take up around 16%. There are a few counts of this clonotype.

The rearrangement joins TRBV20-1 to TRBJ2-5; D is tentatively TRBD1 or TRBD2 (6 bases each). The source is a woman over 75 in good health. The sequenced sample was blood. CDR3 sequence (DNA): TGCAGTGCTAGTCTAGGGGGGAGTGAGCAGTACTTC. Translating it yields CSASLGGSEQYF.